Listed below are T cell receptor beta chains from one sample, sequenced in a study of blood T cells in healthy people across ages. MiXCR, run by TCRdb on the 5' RACE reads, gives a single entry per CDR3 protein. There are hundreds of thousands of distinct CDR3 sequences in the sample; more than 40% occur only once, and under 35% lies in the top ten. What was sequenced was blood. These receptors were obtained from a woman aged 55-70 years in good health. CDR3s include the opening cysteine and the closing phenylalanine or tryptophan. A D gene is named only where the DNA matches it firmly. Rows give clone size only sometimes, using once, few, many, or a class for an expanded clone.

j_call,clone_size,v_call,d_call,cdr3_aa,cdr3_nt
TRBJ1-5,few,TRBV12-3/TRBV12-4,-,CASSLGSGKQPQHF,TGTGCCAGCAGTTTGGGTTCGGGAAAACAGCCCCAGCATTTT
TRBJ2-1,many,TRBV6-6,TRBD2,CASESREGIYNEQFF,TGTGCCAGCGAGTCGCGGGAGGGCATCTACAATGAGCAGTTCTTC
TRBJ1-5,-,TRBV7-8,TRBD1,CASSSPGQSYSNQPQHF,TGTGCCAGCAGCTCGCCGGGACAGTCTTATAGCAATCAGCCCCAGCATTTT
TRBJ2-7,-,TRBV5-1,-,CASSDQVYEQYF,TGCGCCAGCAGCGACCAGGTCTACGAGCAGTACTTC
TRBJ2-6,-,TRBV7-9,-,CASSLGVAGANVLTF,TGTGCCAGCAGCTTAGGGGTGGCTGGGGCCAACGTCCTGACTTTC
TRBJ2-7,once,TRBV3-1,-,CASSQASYEQYF,TGTGCCAGCAGCCAAGCGAGCTACGAGCAGTACTTC
TRBJ1-2,-,TRBV27,TRBD1,CASRPFILGQGRGYTF,TGTGCCAGCAGGCCGTTTATCCTCGGACAGGGACGTGGCTACACCTTC
TRBJ2-7,-,TRBV20-1,TRBD2,CSARDRGDRDSYEQYF,TGCAGTGCTAGAGATCGGGGGGACCGTGACTCCTACGAGCAGTACTTC
TRBJ2-7,many,TRBV20-1,-,CSASAGQFSEAYEQYF,TGCAGTGCTTCAGCCGGACAGTTCTCCGAGGCCTACGAGCAGTACTTC
TRBJ2-3,-,TRBV7-9,-,CASNPPDGGAADTQYF,TGTGCCAGCAACCCCCCGGACGGGGGAGCGGCAGATACGCAGTATTTT
TRBJ2-7,-,TRBV3-1,-,CASSQVSAYEQYF,TGTGCCAGCAGCCAAGTAAGCGCGTACGAGCAGTACTTC
TRBJ1-1,-,TRBV29-1,-,CSVGAGLNTEAFF,TGCAGCGTGGGGGCAGGACTGAACACTGAAGCTTTCTTT
TRBJ2-1,-,TRBV7-2,TRBD2,CASSGWTSGYYNEQFF,TGTGCCAGCAGCGGATGGACTAGCGGCTATTACAATGAGCAGTTCTTC
TRBJ2-1,-,TRBV7-3,-,CASSSSGFGPNEQFF,TGTGCCAGCAGCTCGAGCGGGTTCGGCCCGAATGAGCAGTTCTTC
TRBJ1-6,-,TRBV21-1,-,CASSKKGAQIYNSPLHF,TGTGCCAGCAGCAAAAAGGGGGCTCAAATTTATAATTCACCCCTCCACTTT
TRBJ2-4,-,TRBV6-1,-,CASSIDRTKNIQYF,TGTGCCAGCAGCATTGACAGGACCAAAAACATTCAGTACTTC
TRBJ2-5,-,TRBV5-1,-,CASSLEQGGNNEQYF,TGCGCCAGCAGCTTGGAACAGGGGGGGAACAATGAGCAGTACTTC
TRBJ2-4,-,TRBV3-1,TRBD2,CASSHGGDLAKNIQYF,TGTGCCAGCAGCCACGGGGGGGACCTAGCCAAAAACATTCAGTACTTC
TRBJ1-1,-,TRBV7-9,-,CASEKEVNTEAFF,TGTGCCAGCGAAAAGGAGGTAAACACTGAAGCTTTCTTT
TRBJ2-4,many,TRBV5-1,-,CASRAEPDLAKNIQYF,TGCGCCAGCCGAGCCGAGCCCGATTTAGCCAAAAACATTCAGTACTTC
TRBJ2-1,few,TRBV7-2,TRBD2,CASSLGLAGREKFF,TGTGCCAGCAGCCTGGGACTAGCGGGAAGGGAGAAGTTCTTC
TRBJ2-1,-,TRBV3-1,-,CASSSQEHNEQFF,TGTGCCAGCAGCTCTCAAGAGCACAATGAGCAGTTCTTC
TRBJ1-6,few,TRBV27,-,CASSSKTRVSPLHF,TGTGCCAGCAGTTCCAAAACGAGGGTTTCGCCCCTCCACTTT
TRBJ2-7,-,TRBV21-1,-,CASSVASGRFLRSRQYF,TGTGCCAGCAGCGTAGCTAGCGGGAGGTTCTTAAGGTCGCGGCAGTACTTC
TRBJ2-3,-,TRBV20-1,-,CSADSGTTPPDTQYF,TGCAGTGCAGACTCCGGGACCACACCCCCAGATACGCAGTATTTT
TRBJ1-4,-,TRBV4-2,TRBD1,CASSQAGQGPNEKLFF,TGTGCCAGCAGCCAAGCCGGACAGGGCCCTAATGAAAAACTGTTTTTT
TRBJ2-3,-,TRBV20-1,-,CSARDGSGATQYF,TGCAGTGCTAGAGATGGGAGTGGGGCTACGCAGTATTTT
TRBJ2-3,-,TRBV10-3,-,CATTTGEYSTDTQYF,TGTGCCACGACAACGGGAGAGTATAGCACAGATACGCAGTATTTT
TRBJ1-4,few,TRBV5-1,-,CASSLDGTEKLFF,TGCGCCAGCAGCCTGGATGGGACTGAAAAACTGTTTTTT
TRBJ2-1,many,TRBV5-1,TRBD2,CASSLSLAGYNEQFF,TGCGCCAGCAGCTTGAGTCTAGCGGGTTACAATGAGCAGTTCTTC
TRBJ2-5,few,TRBV4-2,TRBD1,CASSQRDRVETQYF,TGTGCCAGCAGCCAACGAGACAGGGTTGAGACCCAGTACTTC
TRBJ2-1,once,TRBV20-1,-,CSARESAHSYNEQFF,TGCAGTGCTAGAGAAAGCGCCCACTCCTACAATGAGCAGTTCTTC
TRBJ2-4,-,TRBV7-9,-,CASSPTALGRRLAKNIQYF,TGTGCCAGCAGCCCAACCGCCCTGGGACGTAGACTAGCCAAAAACATTCAGTACTTC
TRBJ2-2,few,TRBV10-3,-,CASGAGGAGSNTGELFF,TGTGCCAGTGGAGCGGGCGGCGCTGGCTCGAACACCGGGGAGCTGTTTTTT
TRBJ2-5,-,TRBV24-1,TRBD1,CATSDFTGGEGEAQYF,TGTGCCACCAGTGATTTTACAGGGGGCGAGGGGGAGGCCCAGTACTTC
TRBJ2-7,few,TRBV10-3,-,CAIKTPNGYEQYF,TGTGCCATAAAGACTCCGAACGGGTACGAGCAGTACTTC
TRBJ1-2,-,TRBV9,TRBD1,CASSVDNRQGYGYTF,TGTGCCAGCAGCGTAGATAACCGACAGGGCTATGGCTACACCTTC
TRBJ2-1,-,TRBV20-1,-,CSVQGFSYNEQFF,TGCAGTGTGCAGGGATTCTCCTACAATGAGCAGTTCTTC
TRBJ2-7,-,TRBV3-1,TRBD1,CASSQGTGENYEQYF,TGTGCCAGCAGCCAAGGGACAGGGGAAAACTACGAGCAGTACTTC
TRBJ2-7,-,TRBV28,TRBD2,CASSPGLAGGLSSYEQYF,TGTGCCAGCAGTCCGGGACTAGCGGGAGGCTTAAGCTCCTACGAGCAGTACTTC
TRBJ2-1,-,TRBV7-2,TRBD2,CASSPGTSGRYNEQFF,TGTGCCAGCAGCCCAGGGACTAGCGGGAGATACAATGAGCAGTTCTTC
TRBJ2-7,few,TRBV15,-,CATSRAPTGSYEQYF,TGTGCCACCAGCAGAGCCCCAACAGGCTCCTACGAGCAGTACTTC
TRBJ2-3,-,TRBV9,TRBD2,CASSVAGGLTDTQYF,TGTGCCAGCAGCGTAGCGGGAGGGCTCACAGATACGCAGTATTTT
TRBJ2-4,few,TRBV5-6,TRBD1,CASSLLRGGQYF,TGTGCCAGCAGCCTACTGAGAGGGGGCCAGTACTTC
TRBJ2-7,-,TRBV5-8,TRBD2,CASSEGTSGGKYEQYF,TGTGCCAGCAGCGAGGGGACTAGCGGGGGAAAATACGAGCAGTACTTC
TRBJ2-5,-,TRBV7-2,-,CASSLQGWDEQYF,TGTGCCAGCAGCCTTCAGGGTTGGGATGAGCAGTACTTC
TRBJ1-1,-,TRBV7-9,-,CASSQPQMNTEAFF,TGTGCCAGCAGCCAGCCTCAAATGAACACTGAAGCTTTCTTT
TRBJ1-1,few,TRBV20-1,-,CSAWDGYTEAFF,TGCAGTGCTTGGGACGGATACACTGAAGCTTTCTTT
TRBJ2-3,-,TRBV20-1,TRBD2,CSARDFAGGHTQYF,TGCAGTGCTAGAGATTTCGCGGGAGGGCATACGCAGTATTTT
TRBJ2-5,-,TRBV6-6,TRBD2,CASSPSSGRAGETQYF,TGTGCCAGCAGTCCGTCTAGCGGGAGGGCCGGGGAGACCCAGTACTTC
TRBJ2-3,-,TRBV4-3,-,CASSQEIGIPSTDTQYF,TGCGCCAGCAGCCAAGAAATTGGAATTCCTAGCACAGATACGCAGTATTTT
TRBJ1-2,-,TRBV7-9,-,CASSYPGVNYGYTF,TGTGCCAGCAGCTACCCGGGAGTAAACTATGGCTACACCTTC
TRBJ2-1,-,TRBV24-1,TRBD2,CATSISGRILDEQFF,TGTGCCACCAGTATTAGCGGGAGGATTCTAGATGAGCAGTTCTTC
TRBJ2-1,-,TRBV7-2,-,CASSLARGQGEQFF,TGTGCCAGCAGCCTGGCTAGAGGGCAGGGTGAGCAGTTCTTC
TRBJ2-3,-,TRBV11-2,TRBD2,CASHLAGVKDTQYF,TGTGCCAGCCACCTGGCGGGAGTTAAAGATACGCAGTATTTT
TRBJ2-7,few,TRBV10-3,-,CAISELLATAYEQYF,TGTGCCATCAGTGAGTTGCTAGCTACCGCCTACGAGCAGTACTTC
TRBJ2-5,-,TRBV5-1,TRBD1,CASSSFPGQQETQYF,TGCGCCAGCAGCTCGTTCCCGGGACAGCAAGAGACCCAGTACTTC
TRBJ2-3,few,TRBV5-1,-,CASSLALVDTQYF,TGCGCCAGCAGCTTGGCCTTGGTAGATACGCAGTATTTT
TRBJ2-4,few,TRBV6-2/TRBV6-3,TRBD2,CASSYAGVDIQYF,TGTGCCAGCAGTTACGCGGGAGTGGACATTCAGTACTTC